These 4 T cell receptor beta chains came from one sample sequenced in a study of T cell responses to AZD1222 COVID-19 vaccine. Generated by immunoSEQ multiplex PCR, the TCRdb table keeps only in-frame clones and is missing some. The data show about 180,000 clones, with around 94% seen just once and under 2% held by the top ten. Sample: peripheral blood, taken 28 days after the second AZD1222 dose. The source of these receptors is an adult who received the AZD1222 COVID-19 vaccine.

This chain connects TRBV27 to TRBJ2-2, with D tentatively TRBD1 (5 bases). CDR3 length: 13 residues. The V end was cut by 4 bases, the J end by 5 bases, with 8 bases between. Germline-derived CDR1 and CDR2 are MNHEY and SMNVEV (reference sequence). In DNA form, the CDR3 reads TGTGCCAGCAGTTCCCACAGGACCGGGGAGCTGTTTTTT. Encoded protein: CASSSHRTGELFF.

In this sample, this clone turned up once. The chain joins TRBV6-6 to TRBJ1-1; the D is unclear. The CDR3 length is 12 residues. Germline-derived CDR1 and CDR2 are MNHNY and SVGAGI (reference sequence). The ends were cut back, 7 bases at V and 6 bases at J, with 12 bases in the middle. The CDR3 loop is CASTNPGPEAFF. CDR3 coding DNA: TGTGCCAGCACCAACCCAGGCCCTGAAGCTTTCTTT.

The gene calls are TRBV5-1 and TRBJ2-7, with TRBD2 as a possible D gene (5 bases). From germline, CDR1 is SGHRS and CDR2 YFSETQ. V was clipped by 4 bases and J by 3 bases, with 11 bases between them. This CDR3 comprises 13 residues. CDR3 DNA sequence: TGCGCCAGCAGCCAGGCGGACTTCTACGAGCAGTACTTC. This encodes CASSQADFYEQYF.

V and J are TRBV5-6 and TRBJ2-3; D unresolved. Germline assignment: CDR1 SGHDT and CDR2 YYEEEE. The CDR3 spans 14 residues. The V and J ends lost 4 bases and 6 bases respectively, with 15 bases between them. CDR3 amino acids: CASSATFSLDTQYF. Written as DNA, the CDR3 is TGTGCCAGCAGCGCCACCTTTAGCTTGGATACGCAGTATTTT.